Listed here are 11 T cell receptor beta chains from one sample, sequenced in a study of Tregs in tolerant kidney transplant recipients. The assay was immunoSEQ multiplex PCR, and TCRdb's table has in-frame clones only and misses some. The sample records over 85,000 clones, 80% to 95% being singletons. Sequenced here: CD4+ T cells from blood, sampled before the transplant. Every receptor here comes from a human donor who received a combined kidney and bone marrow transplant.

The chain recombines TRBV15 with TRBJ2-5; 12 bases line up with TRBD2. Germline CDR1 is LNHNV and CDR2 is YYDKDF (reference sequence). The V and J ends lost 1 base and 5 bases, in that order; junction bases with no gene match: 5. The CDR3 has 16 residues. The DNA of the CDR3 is TGTGCCACCAGCAGAGGAACTAGCGGGGGGCGGGAGACCCAGTACTTC. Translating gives CATSRGTSGGRETQYF.

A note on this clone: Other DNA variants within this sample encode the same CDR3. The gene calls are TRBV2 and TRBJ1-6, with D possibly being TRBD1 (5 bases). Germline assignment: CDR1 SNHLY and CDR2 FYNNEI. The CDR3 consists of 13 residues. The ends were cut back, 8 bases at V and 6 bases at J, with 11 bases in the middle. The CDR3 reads CASAGFANSPLHF. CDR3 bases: TGTGCCAGCGCAGGGTTCGCTAATTCACCCCTCCACTTT. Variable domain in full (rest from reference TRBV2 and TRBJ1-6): EPEVTQTPSHQVTQMGQEVILRCVPISNHLYFYWYRQILGQKVEFLVSFYNNEISEKSEIFDDQFSVERPDGSNFTLKIRSTKLEDSAMYFCASAGFANSPLHFGNGTRLTVT.

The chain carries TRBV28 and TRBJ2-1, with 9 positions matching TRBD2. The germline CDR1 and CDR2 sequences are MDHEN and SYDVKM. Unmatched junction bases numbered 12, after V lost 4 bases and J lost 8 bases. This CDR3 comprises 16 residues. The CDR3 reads CASSSHGAGGRDEQFF. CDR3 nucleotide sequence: TGTGCCAGCAGTTCCCATGGAGCGGGGGGTAGAGATGAGCAGTTCTTC.

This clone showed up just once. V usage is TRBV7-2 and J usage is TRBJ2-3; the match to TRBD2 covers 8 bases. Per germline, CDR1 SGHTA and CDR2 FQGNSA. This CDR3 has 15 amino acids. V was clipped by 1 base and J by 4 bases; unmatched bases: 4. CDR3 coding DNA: TGTGCCAGCAGCTTAGATGGGCGGGGGGCAGATACGCAGTATTTT. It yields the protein CASSLDGRGADTQYF.

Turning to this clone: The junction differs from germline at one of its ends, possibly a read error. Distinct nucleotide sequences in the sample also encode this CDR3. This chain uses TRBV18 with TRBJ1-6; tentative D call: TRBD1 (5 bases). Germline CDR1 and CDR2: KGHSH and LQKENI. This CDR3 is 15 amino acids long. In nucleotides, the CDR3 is TGTGCCAGCTCACCTTTCGGGGGTGCCAATTCCCCCCTCCACTTT. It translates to CASSPFGGANSPLHF. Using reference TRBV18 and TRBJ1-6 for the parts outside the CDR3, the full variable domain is NAGVMQNPRHLVRRRGQEARLRCSPMKGHSHVYWYRQLPEEGLKFMVYLQKENIIDESGMPKERFSAEFPKEGPSILRIQQVVRGDSAAYFCASSPFGGANSPLHFGNGTRLTVT.

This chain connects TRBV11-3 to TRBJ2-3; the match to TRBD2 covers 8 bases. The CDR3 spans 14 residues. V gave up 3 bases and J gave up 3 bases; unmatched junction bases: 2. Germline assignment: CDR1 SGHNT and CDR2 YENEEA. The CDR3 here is CASSLASGTDTQYF. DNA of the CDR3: TGTGCCAGCAGCTTGGCTAGCGGGACAGATACGCAGTATTTT. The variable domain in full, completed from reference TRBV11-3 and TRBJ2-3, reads EAGVVQSPRYKIIEKKQPVAFWCNPISGHNTLYWYLQNLGQGPELLIRYENEEAVDDSQLPKDRFSAERLKGVDSTLKIQPAELGDSAVYLCASSLASGTDTQYFGPGTRLTVL.

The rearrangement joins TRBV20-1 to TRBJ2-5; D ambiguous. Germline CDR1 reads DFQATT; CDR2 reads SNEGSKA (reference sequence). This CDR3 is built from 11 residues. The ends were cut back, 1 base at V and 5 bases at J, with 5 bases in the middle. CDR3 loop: CSARVGETQYF. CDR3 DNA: TGCAGTGCTAGAGTGGGCGAGACCCAGTACTTC.

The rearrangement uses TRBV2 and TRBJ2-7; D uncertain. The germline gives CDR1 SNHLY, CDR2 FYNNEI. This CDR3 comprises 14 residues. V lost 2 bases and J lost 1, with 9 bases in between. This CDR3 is CASSEYVTSYEQYF. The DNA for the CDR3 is TGTGCCAGCAGTGAATACGTGACTTCCTACGAGCAGTACTTC. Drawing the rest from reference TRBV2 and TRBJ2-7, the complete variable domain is EPEVTQTPSHQVTQMGQEVILRCVPISNHLYFYWYRQILGQKVEFLVSFYNNEISEKSEIFDDQFSVERPDGSNFTLKIRSTKLEDSAMYFCASSEYVTSYEQYFGPGTRLTVT.

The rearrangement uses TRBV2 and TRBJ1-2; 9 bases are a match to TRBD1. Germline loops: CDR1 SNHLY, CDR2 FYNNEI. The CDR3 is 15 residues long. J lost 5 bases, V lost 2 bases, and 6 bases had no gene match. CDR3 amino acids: CASSELGQGKYGYTF. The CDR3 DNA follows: TGTGCCAGCAGTGAACTGGGACAGGGAAAGTATGGCTACACCTTC. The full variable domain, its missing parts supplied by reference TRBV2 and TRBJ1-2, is EPEVTQTPSHQVTQMGQEVILRCVPISNHLYFYWYRQILGQKVEFLVSFYNNEISEKSEIFDDQFSVERPDGSNFTLKIRSTKLEDSAMYFCASSELGQGKYGYTFGSGTRLTVV.

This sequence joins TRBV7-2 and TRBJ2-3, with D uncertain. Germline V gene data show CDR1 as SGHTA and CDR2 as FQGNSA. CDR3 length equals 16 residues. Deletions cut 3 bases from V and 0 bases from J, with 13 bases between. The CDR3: CASSLAGSASTDTQYF. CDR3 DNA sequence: TGTGCCAGCAGCTTGGCAGGATCCGCTAGCACAGATACGCAGTATTTT.

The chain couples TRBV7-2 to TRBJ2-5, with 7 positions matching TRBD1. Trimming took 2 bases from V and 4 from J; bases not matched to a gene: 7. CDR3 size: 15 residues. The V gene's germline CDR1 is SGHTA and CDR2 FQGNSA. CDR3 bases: TGTGCCAGCAGCTTAATGGCAGGGGGTGGAGAGACCCAGTACTTC. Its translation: CASSLMAGGGETQYF.